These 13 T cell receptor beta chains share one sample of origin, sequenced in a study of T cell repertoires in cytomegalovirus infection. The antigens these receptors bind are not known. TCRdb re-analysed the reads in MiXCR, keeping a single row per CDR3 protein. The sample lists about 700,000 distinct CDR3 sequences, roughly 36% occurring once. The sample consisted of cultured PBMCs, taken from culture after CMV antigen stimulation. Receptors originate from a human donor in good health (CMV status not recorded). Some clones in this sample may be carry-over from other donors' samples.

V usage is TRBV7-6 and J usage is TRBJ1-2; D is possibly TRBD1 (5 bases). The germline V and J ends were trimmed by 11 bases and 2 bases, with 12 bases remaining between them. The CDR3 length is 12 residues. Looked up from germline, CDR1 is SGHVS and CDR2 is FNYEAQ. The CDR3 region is CAGRGRNYGYTF. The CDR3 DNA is TGTGCCGGGCGGGGCAGGAACTATGGCTACACCTTC.

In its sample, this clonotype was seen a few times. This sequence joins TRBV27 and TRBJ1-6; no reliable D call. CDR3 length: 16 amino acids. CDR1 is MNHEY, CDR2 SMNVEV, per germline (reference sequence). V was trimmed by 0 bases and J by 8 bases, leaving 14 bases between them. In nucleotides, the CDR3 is TGTGCCAGCAGTTTATCGAGGGCAGTTGTAGATTCACCCCTCCACTTT. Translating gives CASSLSRAVVDSPLHF.

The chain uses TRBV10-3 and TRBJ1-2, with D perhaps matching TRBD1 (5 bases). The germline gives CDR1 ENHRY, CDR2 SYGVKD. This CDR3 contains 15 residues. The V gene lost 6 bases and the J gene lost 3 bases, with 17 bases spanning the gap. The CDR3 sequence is CAIRRGLRADYGYTF. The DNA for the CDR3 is TGTGCCATCAGAAGAGGACTCAGGGCAGACTATGGCTACACCTTC.

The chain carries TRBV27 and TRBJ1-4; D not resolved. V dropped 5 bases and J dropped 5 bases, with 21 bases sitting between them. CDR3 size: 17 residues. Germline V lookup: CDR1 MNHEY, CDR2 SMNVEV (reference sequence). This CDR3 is CASSLTTLPNPNEKLFF. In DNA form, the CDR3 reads TGTGCCAGCAGTCTCACGACCCTACCGAACCCGAATGAAAAACTGTTTTTT.

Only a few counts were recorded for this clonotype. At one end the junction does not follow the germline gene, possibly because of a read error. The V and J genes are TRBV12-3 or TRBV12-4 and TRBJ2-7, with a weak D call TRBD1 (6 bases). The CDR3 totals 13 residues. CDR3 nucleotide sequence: TGTGCCAGCAGTTTAGAGTATGGGACATCGGGCCTCTTC. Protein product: CASSLEYGTSGLF.

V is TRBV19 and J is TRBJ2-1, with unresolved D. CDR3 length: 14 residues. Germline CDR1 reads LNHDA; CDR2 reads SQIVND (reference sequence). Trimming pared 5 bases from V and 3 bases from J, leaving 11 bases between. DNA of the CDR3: TGTGCCAGTAGTCTCCCTGCAGACTACAATGAGCAGTTCTTC. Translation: CASSLPADYNEQFF.

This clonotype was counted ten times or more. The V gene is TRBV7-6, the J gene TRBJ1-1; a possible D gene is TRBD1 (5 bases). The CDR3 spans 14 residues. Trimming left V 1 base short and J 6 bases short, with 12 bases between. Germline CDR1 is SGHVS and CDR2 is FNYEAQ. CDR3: CASSLGGGIAEAFF. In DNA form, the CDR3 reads TGTGCCAGCAGCTTAGGGGGCGGCATAGCTGAAGCTTTCTTT. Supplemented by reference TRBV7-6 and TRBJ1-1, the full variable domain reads GAGVSQSPRYKVTKRGQDVALRCDPISGHVSLYWYRQALGQGPEFLTYFNYEAQQDKSGLPNDRFSAERPEGSISTLTIQRTEQRDSAMYRCASSLGGGIAEAFFGQGTRLTVV.

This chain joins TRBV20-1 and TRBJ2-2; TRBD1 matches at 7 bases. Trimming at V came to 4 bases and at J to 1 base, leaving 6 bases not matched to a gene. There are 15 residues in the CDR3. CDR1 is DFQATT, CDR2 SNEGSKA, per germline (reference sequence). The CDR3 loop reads CSAKRQGMNTGELFF. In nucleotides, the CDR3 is TGCAGTGCTAAGAGACAGGGAATGAACACCGGGGAGCTGTTTTTT.

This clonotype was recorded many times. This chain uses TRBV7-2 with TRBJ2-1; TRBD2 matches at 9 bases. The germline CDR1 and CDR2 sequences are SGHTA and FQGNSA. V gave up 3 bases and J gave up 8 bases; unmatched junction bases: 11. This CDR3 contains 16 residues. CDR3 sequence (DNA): TGTGCCAGCAGCTTCCGCGGGGGGGATGGAGGGTATGAGCAGTTCTTC. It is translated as CASSFRGGDGGYEQFF.

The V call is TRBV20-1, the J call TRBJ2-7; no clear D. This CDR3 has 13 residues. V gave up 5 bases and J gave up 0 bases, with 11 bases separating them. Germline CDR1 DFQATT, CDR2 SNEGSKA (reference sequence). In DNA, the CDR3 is TGCAGTGCTGAGTTACAGAGCTCCTACGAGCAGTACTTC. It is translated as CSAELQSSYEQYF.

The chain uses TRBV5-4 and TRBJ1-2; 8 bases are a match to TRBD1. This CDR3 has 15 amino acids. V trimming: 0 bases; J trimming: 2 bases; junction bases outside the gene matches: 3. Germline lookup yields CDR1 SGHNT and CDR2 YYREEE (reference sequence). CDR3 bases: TGTGCCAGCAGCTTGGGGACAGGGTGGAACTATGGCTACACCTTC. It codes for CASSLGTGWNYGYTF.

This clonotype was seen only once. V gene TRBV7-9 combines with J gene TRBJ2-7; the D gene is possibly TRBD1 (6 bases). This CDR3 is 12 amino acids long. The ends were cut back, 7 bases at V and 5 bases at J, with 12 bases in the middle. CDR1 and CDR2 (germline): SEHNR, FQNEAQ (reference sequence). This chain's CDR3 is CASTLQGHEQYF. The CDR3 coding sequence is TGTGCCAGCACCCTACAGGGCCACGAGCAGTACTTC.

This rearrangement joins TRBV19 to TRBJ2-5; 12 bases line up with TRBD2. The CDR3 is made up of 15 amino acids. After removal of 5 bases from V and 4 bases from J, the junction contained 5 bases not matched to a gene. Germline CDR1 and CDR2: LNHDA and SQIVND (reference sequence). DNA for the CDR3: TGTGCCAGTAGTGCCCGACTAGCGGGAGTAGAGACCCAGTACTTC. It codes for CASSARLAGVETQYF.